The following is a T cell receptor (beta chain) sequence with its context. It lacks a known antigen. No much larger clone is present one base from it, and per-base qualities are unavailable. Including the terminal cysteine and phenylalanine, the CDR3 comprises 16 residues. The retained sequence is limited to the CDR3, 48 bases, with the frame set at the first base. V trim: 4 bases; J trim: 2 bases; unmatched bases: 7. Sequences SGHTA (CDR1) and FQGNSA (CDR2) are obtained from the germline V gene. The source of the sample is a study of OX40 agonist ivuxolimab in advanced cancers. For context, the study as a whole: Ivuxolimab was a fully human IgG2 agonistic monoclonal antibody targeting the costimulatory receptor OX40 (CD134). Intravenous ivuxolimab was administered to patients every 2 weeks at six dose levels: 0.01, 0.1, 0.3, 1.5, 3 and 10 mg/kg. Of the 50 to 55 patients in dose escalation, approximately 20 had hepatocellular carcinoma, about 15 had melanoma, 9 had renal cell carcinoma and 9 had head and neck cancer. In the dose-escalation cohort, approximately 83% of patients were male, and the mean age was roughly 56 years with a range of about 20 to 79. Patients were allowed to have had prior anti-PD-1, anti-PD-L1 or anti-CTLA-4 therapy, and roughly two fifths of the dose-escalation patients had been treated with checkpoint inhibitors. Three dose-escalation patients achieved partial responses, one with hepatocellular carcinoma and two with cutaneous melanoma. The point of sequencing TCRbeta in the periphery was to test whether ivuxolimab changed TCR sequence diversity and drove clonal T-cell expansion. The paper describes the monotherapy dose-escalation part (N = 52 patients) of the phase I trial of ivuxolimab.

Patients with autoimmune disease history or receiving systemic immunosuppression were excluded from the trial. Peripheral blood for TCR sequencing was collected from all dose cohorts at baseline, on cycle 4 day 1, and on cycle 7 day 1. Samples came from an open-label, multicenter, first-in-human phase I dose-escalation trial of ivuxolimab. Adults with locally advanced or metastatic melanoma, renal cell carcinoma, hepatocellular carcinoma or head and neck squamous cell carcinoma were enrolled in the trial. Before TCR sequencing, CD4+ T cells and CD8+ T cells were sorted from peripheral blood as separate populations. Genomic DNA was extracted from sorted cells for sequencing of the TCRbeta CDR3 region. TCRbeta CDR3 regions were sequenced using the immunoSEQ Assay. Not all clones reach the TCRdb copy of this immuneACCESS table, which keeps in-frame sequences only. Checked studies attribute under half of the gap to unresolved V genes and leave the rest unexplained. The sample data list under 90,000 clones, and 86% of these were observed just once. The top ten clonotypes cover 0.8% to 1% of the sample.

The paper's findings and limits, for the study overall: Low levels of normalized T-cell clonal expansion were also seen in some nonresponding patients. After ivuxolimab, more expanded clones were found on average in CD8+ T cells than in CD4+ T cells. In partial responders in the 0.1-3.0 mg/kg groups, normalized peripheral clonal expansion was found to be among the lowest, especially among CD8+ T cells. Which antigens the clonally expanded peripheral T cells were specific for was not determined. At doses of 0.1 to 3.0 mg/kg, clonal expansion of both CD4+ and CD8+ blood T cells was observed from baseline to week 6.

Sample: CD4+ or CD8+ T cells sorted from blood, taken in a trial of the OX40 agonist ivuxolimab. The V and J genes are TRBV7-2 and TRBJ2-3; TRBD1 agrees with 9 junctional bases. This receptor was identified in an adult with an advanced solid tumor such as melanoma, head and neck, liver or kidney cancer. The bases are TGTGCCAGCAGCTCGACCGGGACAGGGATCACAGATACGCAGTATTTT. Its translation reads: CASSSTGTGITDTQYF.